Sequencing of this T cell receptor (beta chain) was carried out in a study of blood T cell repertoires in COVID-19. Study at large: Sites in the United States, Italy and Spain provided acute and convalescent COVID-19 samples. Sources were T cells, B-cell-depleted T cells, or PBMCs; the material itself was cDNA or gDNA.

CDR1 and CDR2 (germline): LGHNA, YSLEER. The CDR3 totals 17 residues. V trimming: 1 base; J trimming: 3 bases; junction bases outside the gene matches: 7. Authors' methods: Scientists estimated how many nucleated cells there were by amplifying reference gene primers. Assay used: immunoSEQ multiplex PCR; TCRdb lists only in-frame clones, some missing. That table supplies the V and J calls and clone size; D and trimming were determined from the DNA. The repertoire holds around 200,000 clones, with 70% to 90% as singletons. The source is a woman over 75 with acute or convalescent COVID-19. The gene calls are TRBV4-3 and TRBJ2-7; 12 bases are a match to TRBD2. Sequenced input: peripheral blood. CDR3 residues: CASSQGASGRAFYEQYF. The CDR3 DNA sequence: TGCGCCAGCAGCCAAGGGGCTAGCGGGAGGGCCTTCTACGAGCAGTACTTC.